A single sample gave rise to the 10 T cell receptor beta chains below, sequenced in a study of T cell changes during pregnancy in multiple sclerosis (dated by TCRdb to between 2018 and 2021). The library was made by the immunoSEQ multiplex PCR assay. TCRdb took over this immuneACCESS table, retaining in-frame rearrangements with V and J assigned. Such tables are incomplete; in checked studies, under half of the missing clones stem from an unresolved V gene, and the remainder is unexplained. The sample contains 9,500 to 15,000 clones, roughly nine tenths of them found a single time. The top ten clonotypes cover roughly 14% of the sample. The source material was CD8+ T cells from peripheral blood mononuclear cells, sampled in the second trimester of pregnancy. The receptors stem from a female donor in good health, enrolled as a control in a pregnancy study.

The chain couples TRBV4-1 to TRBJ1-1; D not resolved. The germline CDR1 and CDR2 sequences are MGHRA and YSYEKL. V lost 1 base and J lost 6, with 9 bases in between. CDR3 size: 13 residues. CDR3 sequence (DNA): TGCGCCAGCAGCCAAGCCGGCGGCGCTGAAGCTTTCTTT. Amino acid sequence: CASSQAGGAEAFF.

Sample share makes this clone medium-sized. The V call is TRBV2, the J call TRBJ1-1; D call uncertain. The CDR3 is 10 residues long. The V and J ends lost 10 bases and 14 bases respectively, with 17 bases between them. The germline V gene encodes CDR1 SNHLY and CDR2 FYNNEI. The CDR3 DNA sequence: TGTGCCATATCTAGCGGGCCGGACTTCTTT. It yields the protein CAISSGPDFF.

The rearrangement links TRBV9 to TRBJ2-3, with D tentatively TRBD2 (6 bases). The germline CDR1 and CDR2 sequences are SGDLS and YYNGEE. V lost 2 bases to trimming and J lost 1 base, with 11 bases between them. CDR3 length equals 15 residues. The CDR3 bases are TGTGCCAGCAGCGTCCGGGACTCCCGCACAGATACGCAGTATTTT. Residues: CASSVRDSRTDTQYF.

This clone was seen more than once but under ten times. V is TRBV12-5 and J is TRBJ2-7; 7 bases line up with TRBD1. Germline V gene sequence: CDR1 LGHNT, CDR2 FRNRAP. The CDR3 consists of 13 residues. V shed 1 base, J shed 4 bases, and the junction held 1 base outside the gene matches. The CDR3: CASGLGQGYEQYF. The CDR3 DNA is TGTGCTAGTGGTTTGGGACAGGGATACGAGCAGTACTTC.

The chain recombines TRBV5-8 with TRBJ2-3; 9 bases map to TRBD1. CDR3 length: 16 residues. Germline V gene lookup returns CDR1 SGHTS and CDR2 YDEGEE. J was trimmed by 2 bases and V by 1 base; bases with no gene match: 5. The CDR3 spells CASSLTGTGYTDTQYF. CDR3 nucleotide sequence: TGTGCCAGCAGCTTGACAGGGACAGGGTACACAGATACGCAGTATTTT. Full variable domain (missing parts from reference TRBV5-8 and TRBJ2-3): EAGVTQSPTHLIKTRGQQATLRCSPISGHTSVYWYQQALGLGLQFLLWYDEGEERNRGNFPPRFSGRQFPNYSSELNVNALELEDSALYLCASSLTGTGYTDTQYFGPGTRLTVL.

This chain links TRBV27 with TRBJ2-7; tentative D call: TRBD2 (6 bases). The CDR3 spans 16 residues. The germline V and J ends were trimmed by 5 bases and 2 bases, with 19 bases remaining between them. Germline CDR1 is MNHEY and CDR2 is SMNVEV (reference sequence). In nucleotides, the CDR3 is TGTGCCAGCAGTCCCACGGCCGGGACTCCCGCCTACGAGCAGTACTTC. This sequence encodes CASSPTAGTPAYEQYF.

The CDR3 spells CASSSPGREDYNEQFF. For the CDR3, the DNA is TGTGCCAGCAGTTCCCCAGGGAGGGAGGACTACAATGAGCAGTTCTTC. The J gene is TRBJ2-1, the V gene TRBV28; 7 bases are a match to TRBD2. The CDR3 spans 16 residues. Germline trimming cut 4 bases from V and 3 bases from J; bases unmatched to any gene: 9. Looked up from germline, CDR1 is MDHEN and CDR2 is SYDVKM. The whole variable domain, filled in from reference TRBV28 and TRBJ2-1, reads DVKVTQSSRYLVKRTGEKVFLECVQDMDHENMFWYRQDPGLGLRLIYFSYDVKMKEKGDIPEGYSVSREKKERFSLILESASTNQTSMYLCASSSPGREDYNEQFFGPGTRLTVL.

The chain has TRBV12-5 and TRBJ2-1, with D unresolved. The ends were cut back, 1 base at V and 0 bases at J, with 7 bases in the middle. The V gene's germline CDR1 is LGHNT and CDR2 FRNRAP. The CDR3 spans 15 residues. CDR3 DNA: TGTGCTAGTGGTTTGGGCGGAAGCTCCTACAATGAGCAGTTCTTC. Translating it yields CASGLGGSSYNEQFF.

CDR3 loop: CASRVDSPNYGYTF. CDR3 in DNA: TGTGCCAGCAGGGTTGACAGCCCTAACTATGGCTACACCTTC. The rearrangement links TRBV6-1 to TRBJ1-2; D is perhaps TRBD1 (5 bases). The CDR3 spans 14 residues. V was pared by 6 bases and J by 0 bases, with 11 bases between. CDR1 and CDR2 from the germline V gene are MNHNS and SASEGT.

The chain links TRBV11-2 to TRBJ1-4; 9 positions match TRBD1. V dropped 1 base and J dropped 0; count of bases not matched to a gene: 3. Germline-derived CDR1 and CDR2 are SGHAT and FQNNGV. The CDR3 length is 17 residues. As DNA, the CDR3 is TGTGCCAGCAGCTTAGTCGGGACAGGGTCAACTAATGAAAAACTGTTTTTT. This encodes CASSLVGTGSTNEKLFF.